The rows below give T cell receptor beta chains drawn from one sample of a study of blood T cell repertoires in COVID-19. Only in-frame clones appear in the TCRdb table, and some are missing; sequencing was by immunoSEQ multiplex PCR. This table holds about 170,000 clones, over 70% found once. Sequenced input: PBMCs or T cells enriched from blood (not recorded which). All receptors derive from a woman aged 50 to 65 in a cohort exposed to, infected with or recovered from COVID-19 (not recorded which). The CDR3 runs from the conserved cysteine through the conserved F or W. Each record gives: J gene, V gene, D gene, clone size, CDR3 protein, CDR3 DNA. A D gene is named only where the DNA matches it firmly. Size tells how often a clone was seen (once, few, many) or the class of an expanded clone, and some rows leave it out.

TRBJ2-7,TRBV11-3,TRBD2,NA,CASSLRGGYEQYF,TGTGCCAGCAGCTTACGGGGAGGGTACGAGCAGTACTTC
TRBJ1-5,TRBV25-1,TRBD1,NA,CASSDQTGGSQPQHF,TGTGCCAGCAGTGACCAGACAGGGGGCAGTCAGCCCCAGCATTTT
TRBJ1-1,TRBV3-1/TRBV3-2,NA,NA,CASSQEGRGRNTEAFF,TGTGCCAGCAGCCAAGAAGGTCGCGGGCGGAACACTGAAGCTTTCTTT
TRBJ1-5,TRBV5-1,NA,NA,CASSPGGGEQPQHF,TGCGCCAGCAGCCCTGGGGGGGGTGAGCAGCCCCAGCATTTT
TRBJ2-3,TRBV27,NA,NA,CASSFGRDTQYF,TGTGCCAGCAGTTTTGGGCGAGATACGCAGTATTTT
TRBJ1-2,TRBV7-9,NA,many,CASSPGGGVAYGYTF,TGTGCCAGCAGCCCCGGTGGAGGGGTGGCCTATGGCTACACCTTC
TRBJ2-5,TRBV10-1,TRBD2,once,CASSESGLAGSGEETQYF,TGCGCCAGCAGTGAGTCGGGACTAGCGGGATCGGGGGAAGAGACCCAGTACTTC
TRBJ2-7,TRBV6-2/TRBV6-3,NA,NA,CASSYPVYEQYF,TGTGCCAGCAGTTACCCAGTTTACGAGCAGTACTTC
TRBJ2-5,TRBV5-5,NA,NA,CASSFTPLASGETQYF,TGTGCCAGCAGCTTTACCCCCCTAGCGAGCGGAGAGACCCAGTACTTC
TRBJ2-3,TRBV7-2,TRBD2,NA,CASSRLSGGAADTQYF,TGTGCCAGCAGTCGTCTTAGCGGGGGGGCGGCAGATACGCAGTATTTT
TRBJ2-7,TRBV28,NA,few,CASSPGRLEQYF,TGTGCCAGCAGCCCAGGCCGTTTAGAGCAGTACTTC
TRBJ2-2,TRBV6-1,TRBD2,NA,CASTVAGVTNTGELFF,TGTGCCAGCACTGTAGCGGGAGTAACAAACACCGGGGAGCTGTTTTTT
TRBJ2-7,TRBV7-9,NA,NA,CASSLSSYEQYF,TGTGCCAGCAGCTTGAGCTCCTACGAGCAGTACTTC
TRBJ2-6,TRBV3-1/TRBV3-2,NA,NA,CASSRTDAGANVLTF,TGTGCCAGCAGTCGGACAGACGCTGGGGCCAACGTCCTGACTTTC
TRBJ1-2,TRBV28,NA,few,CASRTRKANYGYTF,TGTGCCAGCAGAACTAGGAAGGCTAACTATGGCTACACCTTC
TRBJ1-1,TRBV28,NA,NA,CASSIRVQGTEAFF,TGTGCCAGCAGTATCAGGGTTCAGGGCACTGAAGCTTTCTTT
TRBJ2-5,TRBV6-6,TRBD2,NA,CASSQNPLQGTRMETQYF,TGTGCCAGCAGTCAAAACCCCCTCCAGGGGACTAGAATGGAGACCCAGTACTTC
TRBJ2-7,TRBV4-1,NA,few,CASSQVSGSGYEQYF,TGCGCCAGCAGCCAAGTTTCAGGGTCAGGGTACGAGCAGTACTTC
TRBJ2-1,TRBV7-9,TRBD2,NA,CASSRGLAGFEQFF,TGTGCCAGCAGCCGGGGACTAGCGGGATTTGAGCAGTTCTTC
TRBJ2-3,TRBV3-1/TRBV3-2,TRBD2,NA,CASNRWEGDTQYF,TGTGCCAGCAACAGATGGGAGGGGGATACGCAGTATTTT
TRBJ2-3,TRBV27,TRBD2,NA,CASTKGWSGGSTDTQYF,TGTGCCAGCACCAAAGGATGGAGCGGGGGATCCACAGATACGCAGTATTTT
TRBJ1-3,TRBV29-1,TRBD1,NA,CSVETGQAGNTIYF,TGCAGCGTTGAGACTGGACAGGCTGGAAACACCATATATTTT
TRBJ1-1,TRBV5-1,NA,NA,CASSPREGDGEAFF,TGCGCCAGCAGCCCCCGGGAGGGAGATGGTGAAGCTTTCTTT
TRBJ2-5,TRBV18,NA,NA,CASSPNRVQETQYF,TGTGCCAGCTCACCCAACAGGGTTCAAGAGACCCAGTACTTC
TRBJ1-2,TRBV6-5,NA,NA,CASTSDSTNYGYTF,TGTGCCAGCACCTCGGACAGTACTAACTATGGCTACACCTTC
TRBJ2-5,TRBV18,TRBD2,NA,CASSPFISGGSETQYF,TGTGCCAGCTCACCATTTATTAGCGGGGGTTCCGAGACCCAGTACTTC
TRBJ2-7,TRBV7-9,TRBD2,NA,CASSQLAGESYEQYF,TGTGCCAGCAGCCAACTAGCGGGAGAGTCCTACGAGCAGTACTTC
TRBJ1-5,TRBV6-5,NA,NA,CASSWEGPQHF,TGTGCCAGCAGTTGGGAGGGGCCCCAGCATTTT
TRBJ2-3,TRBV24-1,TRBD1,NA,CATSGTESTDTQYF,TGTGCCACCTCCGGGACAGAGAGCACAGATACGCAGTATTTT
TRBJ2-7,TRBV7-2,TRBD2,NA,CASSSPALSTSASSYEQYF,TGTGCCAGCAGCTCCCCAGCCCTTTCGACTAGCGCGAGCTCCTACGAGCAGTACTTC
TRBJ2-4,TRBV19,TRBD2,NA,CASSMLIAGGINIQYF,TGTGCCAGTAGTATGTTGATAGCGGGAGGGATAAACATTCAGTACTTC
TRBJ2-3,TRBV7-2,NA,NA,CASSLGQGGADTQYF,TGTGCCAGCAGCTTAGGACAGGGAGGCGCAGATACGCAGTATTTT
TRBJ1-5,TRBV28,NA,once,CASSAPPNSNQPQHF,TGTGCCAGCAGTGCCCCCCCTAATAGCAATCAGCCCCAGCATTTT